A single sample is the source of the 4 T cell receptor beta chains below, sequenced in a study of blood T cell repertoires in COVID-19. Sequenced by immunoSEQ multiplex PCR; TCRdb stores in-frame clones only, minus some. In the table there are approximately 82,000 clones, about four fifths of which are singletons. Sample: peripheral blood. These receptors were taken from a man aged 50-59 years with active or convalescent COVID-19.

The chain combines TRBV10-3 with TRBJ2-3; 8 bases agree with TRBD1. Germline CDR1 ENHRY, CDR2 SYGVKD. The CDR3 is made up of 15 amino acids. Losses at the gene ends were 5 bases for V and 4 bases for J; bases not matched to a gene: 8. The CDR3 spells CAISSPGTGSDTQYF. The CDR3 region has the DNA TGTGCCATCAGTTCCCCCGGGACAGGCTCAGATACGCAGTATTTT.

The V gene is TRBV4-2, the J gene TRBJ2-4, with D possibly being TRBD2 (7 bases). The ends were cut back, 0 bases at V and 9 bases at J, with 18 bases in the middle. Germline CDR1 is LGHNA and CDR2 is YNFKEQ. The CDR3 runs 16 residues. In nucleotides, the CDR3 is TGTGCCAGCAGCCAAGATCGAGGGGGGGCCCCCTCCATTCAGTACTTC. Protein sequence: CASSQDRGGAPSIQYF.

The rearrangement uses TRBV12-3 or TRBV12-4 and TRBJ2-1; possibly TRBD1 for D (6 bases). V gave up 6 bases and J gave up 8 bases, with 14 bases separating them. The CDR3 runs to 13 residues. CDR3 protein: CASRPIQGHEQFF. Written as DNA, the CDR3 is TGTGCCAGCAGACCTATACAGGGCCATGAGCAGTTCTTC.

The rearrangement uses TRBV19 and TRBJ2-7; 8 bases align to TRBD1. This CDR3 has 14 amino acids. Germline loops: CDR1 LNHDA, CDR2 SQIVND (reference sequence). J lost 4 bases, V lost 4 bases, and 6 bases had no gene match. The CDR3 is CASSTDRGSYEQYF. In DNA, the CDR3 is TGTGCCAGTAGTACCGACAGGGGATCTTACGAGCAGTACTTC.